This is a list of T cell receptor beta chains from one sample in a study of T-cell reconstitution after alpha-beta-depleted transplantation in children. TCRdb passed the PCR reads through MiXCR, listing each CDR3 protein once. The table has some 500,000 distinct CDR3 sequences, 32% seen once; the top ten hold around 2.5%. The sequencing here drew on PBMCs from the stem cell graft donor, taken from the stem cell graft. Receptors originate from a human donor who donated a stem cell graft to a child with aplastic anemia. Each CDR3 is given without its conserved first and last residue. D genes are given only for firm matches.

TRBV6-5	-	ASSYLRDLQETQY
TRBV7-2	TRBD1	ASSRQGGGGNTEAF
TRBV7-8	-	ASSRGRLSF
TRBV20-1	-	SARVSHYYNEQF
TRBV20-1	TRBD2	SANIGGRLYNEQF
TRBV29-1	-	SVVQFTGRSEQF
TRBV7-2	-	ASSPGANVLT
TRBV5-1	-	ASSLRRDSYNEQF
TRBV15	-	ATSRDRANTEAF
TRBV5-1	-	ASSSVVGEDTQY
TRBV29-1	-	SVHQSGSTEAF
TRBV7-8	-	ASSWSTGGANQPQH
TRBV20-1	-	SARDRRGSGKTQY
TRBV28	-	ASRTLSNQPQH
TRBV9	-	ASSVAPIDGYT
TRBV7-9	TRBD2	ASSPSGSSYNEQF
TRBV9	-	ASSVEEGGVETQY
TRBV6-2/TRBV6-3	-	ASSNGPMNTEAF
TRBV20-1	TRBD2	SAPGTSSFYEQY
TRBV20-1	-	SAGVAAKNIQY